This T cell receptor beta chain derives from a study of beta chain features in type 1 diabetes. Expressed TCRB transcripts were sequenced because the entire RNA isolate underwent reverse transcription. Measured with immunoSEQ multiplex PCR; TCRdb has only the in-frame clones, and not every one. The sample has 810,000 or so clones, 15% to 20% seen once. Germline V gene data show CDR1 as ENHRY and CDR2 as SYGVKD. The CDR3 has 14 residues. V lost 7 bases to trimming and J lost 3 bases, with 14 bases between them. V is TRBV10-3 and J is TRBJ2-3, with D possibly TRBD1 on 6 matching bases. This clonotype was obtained from a woman younger than 35 in good health. The sample was naive CD4+ T cells from blood. CDR3 in amino acids: CAITKTGSTDTQYF. The CDR3 DNA follows: TGTGCCATCACCAAGACAGGTTCAACAGATACGCAGTATTTT.